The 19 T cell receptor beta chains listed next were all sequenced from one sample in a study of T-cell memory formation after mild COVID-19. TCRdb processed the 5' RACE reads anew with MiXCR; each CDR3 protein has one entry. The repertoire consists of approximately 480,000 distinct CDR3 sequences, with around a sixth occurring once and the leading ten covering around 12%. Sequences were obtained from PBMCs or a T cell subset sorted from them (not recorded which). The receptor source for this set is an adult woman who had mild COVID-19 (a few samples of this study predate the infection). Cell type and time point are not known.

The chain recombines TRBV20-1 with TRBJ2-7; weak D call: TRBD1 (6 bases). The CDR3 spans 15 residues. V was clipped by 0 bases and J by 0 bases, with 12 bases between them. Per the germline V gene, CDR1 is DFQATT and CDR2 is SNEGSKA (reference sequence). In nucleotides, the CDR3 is TGCAGTGCTAGAGATGGACAGTTAAGCTCCTACGAGCAGTACTTC. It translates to CSARDGQLSSYEQYF.

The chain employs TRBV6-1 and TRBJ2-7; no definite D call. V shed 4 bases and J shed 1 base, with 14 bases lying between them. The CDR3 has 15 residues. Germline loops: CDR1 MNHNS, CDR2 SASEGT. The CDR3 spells CASSGSRVGSYEQYF. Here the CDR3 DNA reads TGTGCCAGCAGTGGGTCCCGCGTGGGTTCCTACGAGCAGTACTTC.

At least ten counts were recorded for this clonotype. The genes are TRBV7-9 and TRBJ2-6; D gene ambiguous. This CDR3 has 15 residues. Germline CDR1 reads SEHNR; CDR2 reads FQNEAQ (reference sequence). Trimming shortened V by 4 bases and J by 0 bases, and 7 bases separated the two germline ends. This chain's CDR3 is CASSSTGSGANVLTF. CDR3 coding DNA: TGTGCCAGCAGCTCGACCGGCTCTGGGGCCAACGTCCTGACTTTC.

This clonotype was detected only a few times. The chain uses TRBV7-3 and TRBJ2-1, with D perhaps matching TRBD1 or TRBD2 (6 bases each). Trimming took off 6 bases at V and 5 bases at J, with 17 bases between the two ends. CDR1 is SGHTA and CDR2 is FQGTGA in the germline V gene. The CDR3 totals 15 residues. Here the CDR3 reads CASRSGRGADNEQFF. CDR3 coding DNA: TGTGCCAGCAGGTCTGGAAGGGGGGCGGACAATGAGCAGTTCTTC.

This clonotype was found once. As DNA, the CDR3 is TGTGCCAGCAGTGTTGGACAGACGAATGAAAAACTGTTTTTT. Translation: CASSVGQTNEKLFF. J is TRBJ1-4 and V is TRBV27, with D possibly being TRBD1 (6 bases). V shed 5 bases and J shed 5 bases, with 12 bases lying between them. Germline loops: CDR1 MNHEY, CDR2 SMNVEV (reference sequence). The CDR3 contains 14 residues.

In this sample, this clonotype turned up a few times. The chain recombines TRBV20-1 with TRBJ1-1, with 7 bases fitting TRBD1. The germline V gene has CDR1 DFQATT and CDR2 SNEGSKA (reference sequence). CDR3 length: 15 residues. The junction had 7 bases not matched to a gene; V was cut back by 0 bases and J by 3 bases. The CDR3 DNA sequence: TGCAGTGCTAGAGATCTCAGGGGGATGGACACTGAAGCTTTCTTT. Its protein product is CSARDLRGMDTEAFF.

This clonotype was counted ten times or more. CDR3: CASRQSTASHEQYF. The DNA of the CDR3 is TGTGCCAGCAGGCAATCGACAGCAAGCCACGAGCAGTACTTC. V gene TRBV12-3 or TRBV12-4 combines with J gene TRBJ2-7; perhaps TRBD1 as D (5 bases). V dropped 6 bases and J dropped 5 bases, with 17 bases sitting between them. This CDR3 is built from 14 residues.

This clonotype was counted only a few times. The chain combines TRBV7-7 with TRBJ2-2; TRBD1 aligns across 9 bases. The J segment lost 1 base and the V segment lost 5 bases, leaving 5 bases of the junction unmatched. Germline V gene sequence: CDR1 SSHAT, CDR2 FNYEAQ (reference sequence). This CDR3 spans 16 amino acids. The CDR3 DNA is TGTGCCAGCAGCCGTGACAGGGGGTTGAACACCGGGGAGCTGTTTTTT. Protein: CASSRDRGLNTGELFF.

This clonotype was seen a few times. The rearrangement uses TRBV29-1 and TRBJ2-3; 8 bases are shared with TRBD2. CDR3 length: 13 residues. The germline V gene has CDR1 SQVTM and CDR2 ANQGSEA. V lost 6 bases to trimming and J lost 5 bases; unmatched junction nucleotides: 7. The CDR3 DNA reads TGCAGCGTAAAGCGGGAGTATGGAGATACGCAGTATTTT. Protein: CSVKREYGDTQYF.

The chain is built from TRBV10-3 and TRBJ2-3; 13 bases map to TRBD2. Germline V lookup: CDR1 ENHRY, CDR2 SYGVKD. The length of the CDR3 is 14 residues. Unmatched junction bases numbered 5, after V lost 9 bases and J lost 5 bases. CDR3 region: CAIGLAGVEDTQYF. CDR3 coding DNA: TGTGCCATAGGACTAGCGGGAGTTGAAGATACGCAGTATTTT.

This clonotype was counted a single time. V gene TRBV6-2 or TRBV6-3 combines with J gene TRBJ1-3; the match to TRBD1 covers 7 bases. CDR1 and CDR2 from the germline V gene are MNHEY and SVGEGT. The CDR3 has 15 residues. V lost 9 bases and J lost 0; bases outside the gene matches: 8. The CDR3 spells CASSDRQISGNTIYF. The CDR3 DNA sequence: TGTGCCAGTTCGGACAGGCAGATCTCTGGAAACACCATATATTTT.

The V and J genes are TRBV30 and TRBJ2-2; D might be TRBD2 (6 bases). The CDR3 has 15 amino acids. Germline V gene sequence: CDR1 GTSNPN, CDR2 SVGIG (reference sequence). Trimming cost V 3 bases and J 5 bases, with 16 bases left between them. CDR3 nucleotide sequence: TGTGCCTGGAGGGAGAACGGGGGTCCTACCGGGGAGCTGTTTTTT. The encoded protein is CAWRENGGPTGELFF.

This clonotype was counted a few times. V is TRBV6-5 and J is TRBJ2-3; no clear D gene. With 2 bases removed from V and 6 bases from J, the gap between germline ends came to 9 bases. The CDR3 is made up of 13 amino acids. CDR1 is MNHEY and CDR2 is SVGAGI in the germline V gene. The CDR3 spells CASSYHSEDTQYF. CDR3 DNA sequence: TGTGCCAGCAGTTACCACTCAGAGGATACGCAGTATTTT.

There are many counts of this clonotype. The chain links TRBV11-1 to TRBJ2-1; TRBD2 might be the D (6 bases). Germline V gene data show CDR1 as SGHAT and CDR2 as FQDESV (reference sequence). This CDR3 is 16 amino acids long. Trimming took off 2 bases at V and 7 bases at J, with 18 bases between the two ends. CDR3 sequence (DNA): TGTGCCAGCAGCTTATTTGGGGGAGGCTATAGGAATGAGCAGTTCTTC. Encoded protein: CASSLFGGGYRNEQFF. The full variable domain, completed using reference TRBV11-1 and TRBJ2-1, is EAEVAQSPRYKITEKSQAVAFWCDPISGHATLYWYRQILGQGPELLVQFQDESVVDDSQLPKDRFSAERLKGVDSTLKIQPAELGDSAMYLCASSLFGGGYRNEQFFGPGTRLTVL.

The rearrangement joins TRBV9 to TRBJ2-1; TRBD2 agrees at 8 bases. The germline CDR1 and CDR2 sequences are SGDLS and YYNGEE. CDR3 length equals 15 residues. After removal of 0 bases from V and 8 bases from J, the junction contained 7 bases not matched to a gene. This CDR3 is CASSVVSGSRDEQFF. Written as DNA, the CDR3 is TGTGCCAGCAGCGTAGTGAGCGGGAGTCGGGATGAGCAGTTCTTC.

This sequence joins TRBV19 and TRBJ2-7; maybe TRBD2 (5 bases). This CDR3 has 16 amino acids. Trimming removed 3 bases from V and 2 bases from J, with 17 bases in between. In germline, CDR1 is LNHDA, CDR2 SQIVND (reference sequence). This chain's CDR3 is CASSISGLSSTYEQYF. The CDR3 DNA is TGTGCCAGTAGTATCTCGGGGTTGTCCTCGACCTACGAGCAGTACTTC.

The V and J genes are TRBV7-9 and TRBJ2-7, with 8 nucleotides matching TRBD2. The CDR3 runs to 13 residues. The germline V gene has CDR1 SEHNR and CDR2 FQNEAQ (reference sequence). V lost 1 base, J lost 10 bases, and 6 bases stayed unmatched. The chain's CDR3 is CASSLDTRTSQYF. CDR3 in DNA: TGTGCCAGCAGCTTAGATACCCGGACTAGCCAGTACTTC. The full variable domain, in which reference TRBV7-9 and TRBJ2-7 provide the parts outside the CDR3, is DTGVSQNPRHKITKRGQNVTFRCDPISEHNRLYWYRQTLGQGPEFLTYFQNEAQLEKSRLLSDRFSAERPKGSFSTLEIQRTEQGDSAMYLCASSLDTRTSQYFGPGTRLTVT.

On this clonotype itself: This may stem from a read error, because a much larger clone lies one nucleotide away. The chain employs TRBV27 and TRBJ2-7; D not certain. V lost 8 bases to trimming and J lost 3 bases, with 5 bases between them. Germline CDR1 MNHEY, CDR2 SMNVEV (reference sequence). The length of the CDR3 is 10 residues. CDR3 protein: CASGIYEQYF. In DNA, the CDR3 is TGTGCCAGCGGGATCTACGAGCAGTACTTC.

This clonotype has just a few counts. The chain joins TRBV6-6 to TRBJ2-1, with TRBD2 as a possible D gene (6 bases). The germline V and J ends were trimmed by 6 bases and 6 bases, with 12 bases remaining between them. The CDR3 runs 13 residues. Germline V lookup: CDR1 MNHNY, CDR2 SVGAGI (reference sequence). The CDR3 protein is CASRESSGNEQFF. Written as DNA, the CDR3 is TGTGCCAGCAGAGAGAGTAGCGGCAATGAGCAGTTCTTC.